This entry lists 12 T cell receptor beta chains sequenced from one sample in a study of blood T cell repertoires in COVID-19. TCRdb keeps only in-frame clones here, not all; method: immunoSEQ multiplex PCR. Of around 25,000 clones listed, around 73% are singletons. Sequences were obtained from peripheral blood. Receptors originate from a human donor in a cohort sampled during active or convalescent COVID-19.

The gene calls are TRBV5-1 and TRBJ1-2; D is uncertain. Germline V lookup: CDR1 SGHRS, CDR2 YFSETQ. The CDR3 totals 13 residues. Trimming took 3 bases from V and 8 from J, leaving 14 bases between them. CDR3 sequence: CASSSTTDGGYTF. In DNA, the CDR3 is TGCGCCAGCAGCTCAACTACCGATGGGGGCTACACCTTC.

This clone was seen just once. The V and J genes are TRBV5-1 and TRBJ2-2, with 9 bases lining up with TRBD1. The trim removed 3 bases at V and 7 bases at J, leaving 10 bases unmatched. The CDR3 extends over 16 amino acids. Germline-derived CDR1 and CDR2 are SGHRS and YFSETQ. CDR3 nucleotides: TGCGCCAGCAGCTACCCACAGGGGGCCCTGGACGGGGAGCTGTTTTTT. It encodes CASSYPQGALDGELFF.

This clone was seen a few times. The gene calls are TRBV5-1 and TRBJ2-7, with D possibly matching TRBD2 (6 bases). Trimming removed 8 bases at V and 3 bases at J, with 15 bases between. Germline V gene lookup returns CDR1 SGHRS and CDR2 YFSETQ. CDR3 size: 13 residues. CDR3 loop: CASRRDGGYEQYF. The CDR3 DNA follows: TGCGCCAGTAGACGGGACGGGGGCTACGAGCAGTACTTC.

The gene calls are TRBV4-3 and TRBJ1-6, with D tentatively TRBD1 (5 bases). The CDR3 consists of 18 residues. The ends were cut back, 0 bases at V and 3 bases at J, with 15 bases in the middle. CDR1 and CDR2 from the germline V gene are LGHNA and YSLEER. The CDR3 region is CASSQDRNRRNYNSPLHF. The CDR3 bases are TGCGCCAGCAGCCAAGACCGTAACAGGCGAAACTATAATTCACCCCTCCACTTT.

The chain joins TRBV6-5 to TRBJ1-1; TRBD1 agrees at 8 bases. The junction had 6 bases not matched to a gene; V was cut back by 5 bases and J by 1 base. The CDR3 extends over 15 amino acids. CDR1 and CDR2 (germline): MNHEY, SVGAGI. Here the CDR3 DNA reads TGTGCCAGCAGTCCCGGGACAGGACCGAACACTGAAGCTTTCTTT. This sequence encodes CASSPGTGPNTEAFF.

CDR3 residues: CASSSSSISGGSYEQYF. DNA for the CDR3: TGTGCCAGCTCATCAAGTTCTATCTCAGGTGGCTCCTACGAGCAGTACTTC. V usage is TRBV18 and J usage is TRBJ2-7; no definite D call. Germline loops: CDR1 KGHSH, CDR2 LQKENI. Trimming cost V 5 bases and J 0 bases, with 20 bases left between them. The CDR3 runs 17 residues.

The chain links TRBV28 to TRBJ2-7, with a tentative D call TRBD1 (6 bases). This CDR3 contains 14 residues. V was clipped by 3 bases and J by 5 bases, with 14 bases between them. The germline CDR1 and CDR2 sequences are MDHEN and SYDVKM. The CDR3 reads CASSLPLRGNEQYF. As DNA, the CDR3 is TGTGCCAGCAGTTTGCCTTTGAGGGGGAACGAGCAGTACTTC.

The chain uses TRBV4-1 and TRBJ2-3, with D maybe TRBD1 (7 bases). Trimming cost V 4 bases and J 7 bases, with 24 bases left between them. Germline values: CDR1 MGHRA, CDR2 YSYEKL. This CDR3 comprises 17 residues. CDR3 in DNA: TGCGCCAGCAGCCCGAGGAGGGGGCCCCGAGCAGGATATACGCAGTATTTT. Its translation: CASSPRRGPRAGYTQYF.

This chain connects TRBV6-5 to TRBJ1-1, with D perhaps matching TRBD1 (5 bases). V was trimmed by 4 bases and J by 5 bases, leaving 11 bases between them. Germline V lookup: CDR1 MNHEY, CDR2 SVGAGI. The length of the CDR3 is 13 residues. CDR3 bases: TGTGCCAGCAGTTCCGTAAGGACAACTGAAGCTTTCTTT. This encodes CASSSVRTTEAFF.

This clone has only one observation. The chain is built from TRBV10-1 and TRBJ1-2, with 7 bases fitting TRBD1. Germline lookup yields CDR1 WNHNN and CDR2 SYGVQD (reference sequence). The CDR3 covers 13 residues. V gave up 4 bases and J gave up 4 bases; unmatched junction bases: 3. CDR3 sequence: CASSAQGTYGYTF. For the CDR3, the DNA is TGCGCCAGCAGTGCACAGGGGACCTATGGCTACACCTTC.

There are a few counts of this clone. The chain joins TRBV30 to TRBJ1-1; the D is unclear. V was pared by 3 bases and J by 6 bases, with 17 bases between. Germline V lookup: CDR1 GTSNPN, CDR2 SVGIG (reference sequence). The CDR3 covers 14 residues. Here the CDR3 DNA reads TGTGCCTGGAGGACGGGATTCCCCCGGGCTGAAGCTTTCTTT. This gives the protein CAWRTGFPRAEAFF.

The chain employs TRBV5-1 and TRBJ2-5, with TRBD2 matching 9 bases. Per germline, CDR1 SGHRS and CDR2 YFSETQ. The CDR3 is made up of 14 amino acids. Losses at the gene ends were 5 bases for V and 2 bases for J; bases not matched to a gene: 4. The CDR3 reads CASRGLAGQETQYF. The DNA for the CDR3 is TGCGCCAGCAGAGGGCTAGCGGGGCAAGAGACCCAGTACTTC. Variable domain in full (rest from reference TRBV5-1 and TRBJ2-5): KAGVTQTPRYLIKTRGQQVTLSCSPISGHRSVSWYQQTPGQGLQFLFEYFSETQRNKGNFPGRFSGRQFSNSRSEMNVSTLELGDSALYLCASRGLAGQETQYFGPGTRLLVL.